The 7 T cell receptor beta chains presented below share a single source sample, sequenced in a study of shared clonotypes between healthy human individuals. Assay used: immunoSEQ multiplex PCR; TCRdb lists only in-frame clones, some missing. The sample holds millions of clones; 85% to 95% are singletons and the top ten take around 0.13%. The sequenced sample consisted of naive CD4+ T cells sorted from blood. This sample's subset: CD45RA+ positively selected. The source of these receptors is a man aged 18 to 29 in good health.

Details on this clone: Other DNA sequences of this sample code for an identical CDR3. V usage is TRBV4-3 and J usage is TRBJ2-2; tentatively, D is TRBD1 (6 bases). There are 15 residues in the CDR3. Germline V gives CDR1 LGHNA, CDR2 YSLEER. Deletions cut 1 base from V and 2 bases from J, with 8 bases between. The CDR3 nucleotides read TGCGCCAGCAGCCAAGGGACAGTTAACACCGGGGAGCTGTTTTTT. Its protein product is CASSQGTVNTGELFF.

For this clone: Mismatch with germline at one junction end may stem from a read error. The chain combines TRBV7-7 with TRBJ1-3, with 10 bases identical to TRBD1. In germline, CDR1 is SSHAT, CDR2 FNYEAQ (reference sequence). The CDR3 sequence is 13 residues long. The CDR3 loop reads CASSEGQGNTIYF. The CDR3 nucleotides read TGTGCTAGCAGTGAGGGACAGGGGAACACCATATATTTT.

This chain joins TRBV30 and TRBJ1-5; D unresolved. The CDR3 runs to 17 residues. V lost 1 base, J lost 1 base, and 17 bases lay in between. Germline CDR1 reads GTSNPN; CDR2 reads SVGIG (reference sequence). In nucleotides, the CDR3 is TGTGCCTGGAGTGACGGGAAAGGGTCGTTGAGCAATCAGCCCCAGCATTTT. This gives the protein CAWSDGKGSLSNQPQHF.

This sequence joins TRBV10-3 and TRBJ2-1; no reliable D call. The CDR3 runs 17 residues. Germline CDR1 and CDR2: ENHRY and SYGVKD. Trimming removed 4 bases at V and 0 bases at J, with 16 bases between. The CDR3 region has the DNA TGTGCCATCAGTGCCTCCGGGCGCCAAAGCTCCTACAATGAGCAGTTCTTC. Encoded protein: CAISASGRQSSYNEQFF.

The V gene is TRBV5-4, the J gene TRBJ2-7, with D tentatively TRBD2 (5 bases). The germline CDR1 and CDR2 sequences are SGHNT and YYREEE (reference sequence). V was trimmed by 1 base and J by 3 bases, leaving 11 bases between them. CDR3 length equals 14 residues. CDR3 region: CASSLLTEGYEQYF. The CDR3, as DNA: TGTGCCAGCAGCTTGCTAACTGAGGGCTACGAGCAGTACTTC.

V gene TRBV5-1 combines with J gene TRBJ1-2, with TRBD1 matching over 8 bases. This CDR3 is built from 14 residues. The trim removed 4 bases at V and 3 bases at J, leaving 5 bases unmatched. Germline CDR1 reads SGHRS; CDR2 reads YFSETQ. CDR3 sequence reads: CASSGQGADYGYTF. In DNA form, the CDR3 reads TGCGCCAGCAGCGGGCAGGGGGCTGACTATGGCTACACCTTC.

This rearrangement joins TRBV18 to TRBJ1-4, with a tentative D call TRBD1 (5 bases). The germline CDR1 and CDR2 sequences are KGHSH and LQKENI. V lost 3 bases and J lost 8, with 19 bases in between. CDR3 length: 16 amino acids. CDR3 residues: CASSPPVQEAREKLFF. CDR3 nucleotides: TGTGCCAGCTCACCTCCCGTACAGGAGGCTAGGGAAAAACTGTTTTTT.